This passage covers 18 T cell receptor beta chains from one sample sequenced in a study of control samples from healthy donors and cancer patients. The repertoire was sequenced with immunoSEQ multiplex PCR; TCRdb's copy has only in-frame clones and lacks some. The sample consists of about 120,000 clones, approximately 93% of them appearing once. The sample consisted of blood. All receptors come from a man aged 25-40 years in good health.

This clone was recorded once. The J gene is TRBJ1-6, the V gene TRBV19, with D hard to call. Germline V gene sequence: CDR1 LNHDA, CDR2 SQIVND (reference sequence). The CDR3 loop spans 12 amino acids. V lost 4 bases, J lost 7 bases, and 5 bases lay in between. CDR3: CASSNMNSPLHF. The CDR3 bases are TGTGCCAGTAGTAACATGAATTCACCCCTCCACTTT.

This chain connects TRBV29-1 to TRBJ1-2; 11 bases are shared with TRBD1. The ends lost 4 bases at V and 3 bases at J; junction bases unmatched: 4. Germline CDR1 is SQVTM and CDR2 is ANQGSEA. The CDR3 loop spans 14 amino acids. CDR3 in DNA: TGCAGCGTTGCGGACAGGGGGCGGGACTATGGCTACACCTTC. As protein: CSVADRGRDYGYTF.

V usage is TRBV7-2 and J usage is TRBJ2-5; D tentatively fits TRBD1 or TRBD2 (5 bases each). This CDR3 is 14 amino acids long. Germline CDR1 SGHTA, CDR2 FQGNSA. V was pared by 1 base and J by 4 bases, with 10 bases between. The CDR3 region is CASSLDGGSETQYF. As DNA, the CDR3 is TGTGCCAGCAGCTTAGATGGGGGTTCAGAGACCCAGTACTTC.

The chain employs TRBV27 and TRBJ1-6, with TRBD1 as a possible D gene (5 bases). Germline CDR1 reads MNHEY; CDR2 reads SMNVEV (reference sequence). V was cut by 6 bases and J by 0 bases, with 15 bases left in between. CDR3 size: 17 residues. CDR3 sequence reads: CASRPTGPSSYNSPLHF. CDR3 coding DNA: TGTGCCAGCAGACCTACGGGGCCTAGCTCCTATAATTCACCCCTCCACTTT.

The V and J genes are TRBV5-1 and TRBJ1-3, with D perhaps TRBD1 (5 bases). Germline CDR1 and CDR2: SGHRS and YFSETQ. V was shortened by 0 bases and J by 0 bases, with 13 bases between the two germline ends. The CDR3 sequence is 17 residues long. This chain's CDR3 is CASSLDQRGFSGNTIYF. The DNA of the CDR3 is TGCGCCAGCAGCTTGGACCAAAGGGGCTTCTCTGGAAACACCATATATTTT.

The rearrangement links TRBV5-8 to TRBJ2-7; a weak D match, TRBD1 (6 bases). The V gene lost 2 bases and the J gene lost 3 bases, with 9 bases spanning the gap. The CDR3 extends over 13 amino acids. Looked up from germline, CDR1 is SGHTS and CDR2 is YDEGEE. The CDR3 DNA reads TGTGCCAGCAGCTTTGGGGGCTTCTACGAGCAGTACGTC. Amino acids: CASSFGGFYEQYV.

The chain combines TRBV27 with TRBJ2-3; D gene uncertain. In germline, CDR1 is MNHEY, CDR2 SMNVEV (reference sequence). The CDR3 extends over 16 amino acids. Trimming left V 9 bases short and J 2 bases short, with 21 bases between. The DNA for the CDR3 is TGTGCCAGTAGATCCACAGCTTATACAGACACAGATACGCAGTATTTT. It specifies CASRSTAYTDTDTQYF.

As DNA, the CDR3 is TGCGCCAGCAGCGGCCCCGGGGCAGCGAACACCGGGGAGCTGTTTTTT. Translated: CASSGPGAANTGELFF. V and J are TRBV5-1 and TRBJ2-2; either TRBD1 or TRBD2 may fit D (5 bases each). V was clipped by 4 bases and J by 0 bases, with 13 bases between them. Per the germline V gene, CDR1 is SGHRS and CDR2 is YFSETQ. CDR3 length: 16 amino acids.

V is TRBV5-6 and J is TRBJ1-1; D remains unclear. The CDR3 length is 16 residues. The germline V gene has CDR1 SGHDT and CDR2 YYEEEE. The V and J ends lost 5 bases and 0 bases respectively, with 17 bases between them. CDR3 nucleotides: TGTGCCAGCAGGTTTTGGAGGGCGGACTTGAACACTGAAGCTTTCTTT. Its protein is CASRFWRADLNTEAFF.

This chain uses TRBV5-1 with TRBJ2-7, with D possibly TRBD2 on 6 matching bases. Trimming took off 4 bases at V and 6 bases at J, with 17 bases between the two ends. This CDR3 is built from 14 residues. Germline CDR1 and CDR2: SGHRS and YFSETQ. The CDR3: CASSQMGQGGEQYF. The CDR3 bases are TGCGCCAGCAGCCAAATGGGGCAGGGAGGCGAGCAGTACTTC.

The chain uses TRBV5-4 and TRBJ2-5; unclear D gene. V was pared by 0 bases and J by 1 base, with 10 bases between. Germline V gives CDR1 SGHNT, CDR2 YYREEE (reference sequence). This CDR3 has 15 residues. The CDR3, as DNA: TGTGCCAGCAGCTTGGGGGTCGACACCCAAGAGACCCAGTACTTC. It translates to CASSLGVDTQETQYF.

The gene calls are TRBV10-3 and TRBJ1-5, with 7 bases lining up with TRBD1. Trimming cost V 3 bases and J 3 bases; bases outside gene matches: 2. In germline, CDR1 is ENHRY, CDR2 SYGVKD. CDR3 length: 14 residues. CDR3 nucleotides: TGTGCCATCAGTGACACAGGGGACAATCAGCCCCAGCATTTT. Its protein is CAISDTGDNQPQHF.

V gene TRBV6-5 combines with J gene TRBJ1-2; weak D call: TRBD1 (6 bases). CDR3 length equals 15 residues. Germline CDR1 MNHEY, CDR2 SVGAGI. Between the trimmed V and J ends, which lost 7 bases and 1 base, there was a span of 16 bases. The CDR3 DNA sequence: TGTGCCAGCACTGCGACGGACAGAATTAACTATGGCTACACCTTC. It encodes CASTATDRINYGYTF.

The rearrangement uses TRBV6-5 and TRBJ1-3, with 8 bases identical to TRBD1. Germline V gene data show CDR1 as MNHEY and CDR2 as SVGAGI. Unmatched junction bases numbered 5, after V lost 6 bases and J lost 4 bases. CDR3 length: 14 amino acids. The CDR3 sequence: CASSLDREGNTIYF. The CDR3 DNA reads TGTGCCAGCAGCCTGGACAGGGAGGGAAACACCATATATTTT.

V and J are TRBV3-1 (or the pseudogene TRBV3-2) and TRBJ2-3; D is unclear. The CDR3 contains 12 residues. Trimming shortened V by 2 bases and J by 4 bases, and 4 bases separated the two germline ends. The V gene's germline CDR1 is LGHDT and CDR2 YNNKEL (reference sequence). The CDR3, as DNA: TGTGCCAGCAGCCAATGGCCAGATACGCAGTATTTT. Translation gives CASSQWPDTQYF.

The V and J genes are TRBV3-1 (or the pseudogene TRBV3-2) and TRBJ1-5; TRBD1 is a possible D gene (5 bases). Germline-derived CDR1 and CDR2 are LGHDT and YNNKEL (reference sequence). With 2 bases removed from V and 3 bases from J, the gap between germline ends came to 11 bases. The length of the CDR3 is 15 residues. As DNA, the CDR3 is TGTGCCAGCAGCCAAACCCGACAGATCAATCAGCCCCAGCATTTT. The encoded protein is CASSQTRQINQPQHF.

The genes are TRBV28 and TRBJ1-3; D remains ambiguous. Germline loops: CDR1 MDHEN, CDR2 SYDVKM. CDR3 length equals 15 residues. V was trimmed by 4 bases and J by 7 bases, leaving 17 bases between them. CDR3 nucleotide sequence: TGTGCCAGCAGTTCGCTGGAGGGAGTATGGAACACCATATATTTT. This translates into CASSSLEGVWNTIYF.

This chain joins TRBV21-1 and TRBJ1-2. TRBV21-1 is annotated as a pseudogene. The CDR3 consists of 18 residues. The CDR3 bases are TGTGCCAGCAGCTCAAGGGCCAGTTGGAAAGGAGTTGGTAATGGCTACACCTTC. Translated: CASSSRASWKGVGNGYTF.